This T cell receptor beta chain was profiled in a study of T-cell memory formation after mild COVID-19. From the 5' RACE reads, TCRdb called clonotypes with MiXCR, one entry per CDR3 protein. This table has 200,000 to 250,000 distinct CDR3 sequences, 16% appearing once. CDR1 and CDR2 from the germline V gene are MNHEY and SVGEGT. V shed 4 bases and J shed 0 bases, with 8 bases lying between them. The CDR3 contains 14 residues. The sample was PBMCs or a T cell subset sorted from them (not recorded which). The clonotype comes from a young man who had mild COVID-19 (a few samples of this study predate the infection). Cell type and time point are not known. V gene TRBV6-2 or TRBV6-3 combines with J gene TRBJ2-3, with D hard to call. The CDR3 loop reads CASSSVASTDTQYF. The CDR3 nucleotides read TGTGCCAGCAGTTCAGTCGCTAGCACAGATACGCAGTATTTT.